This TCR beta chain emerged from a study of regulatory T cells in long-lasting Graves disease. The sample holds many counts of this clonotype. Its antigen is currently unknown. Indicated time point: persistent/refractory GD, antithyroid drugs over 5 years with positive TRAb. From PBMCs, RNA was extracted and then used to make the TCR library. Per the germline V gene, CDR1 is DFQATT and CDR2 is SNEGSKA (reference sequence). V was pared by 6 bases and J by 1 base, with 13 bases between. CDR3 length: 13 residues. The study's findings and limits: TRBV28 was favored in persistent disease, as were TRBJ1-2 and TRBJ2-5.

Arm-PCR of CDR3 regions with iRepertoire HTBI primers generated TCR beta libraries. TCRdb re-derived calls from the multiplex PCR reads in MiXCR, one entry per CDR3 protein. The sample lists about 290,000 distinct CDR3 sequences, 22% occurring once. This TCR derives from a female donor with Graves disease. Sequenced material: peripheral blood mononuclear cells (PBMCs), taken when the disease was refractory, from a patient treated with antithyroid drugs. The rearrangement joins TRBV20-1 to TRBJ2-7; D might be TRBD1 or TRBD2, each matching 5 bases. The CDR3 loop is CSALGRTSYEQYF. As DNA, the CDR3 is TGCAGTGCCTTGGGACGGACTTCCTACGAGCAGTACTTC.